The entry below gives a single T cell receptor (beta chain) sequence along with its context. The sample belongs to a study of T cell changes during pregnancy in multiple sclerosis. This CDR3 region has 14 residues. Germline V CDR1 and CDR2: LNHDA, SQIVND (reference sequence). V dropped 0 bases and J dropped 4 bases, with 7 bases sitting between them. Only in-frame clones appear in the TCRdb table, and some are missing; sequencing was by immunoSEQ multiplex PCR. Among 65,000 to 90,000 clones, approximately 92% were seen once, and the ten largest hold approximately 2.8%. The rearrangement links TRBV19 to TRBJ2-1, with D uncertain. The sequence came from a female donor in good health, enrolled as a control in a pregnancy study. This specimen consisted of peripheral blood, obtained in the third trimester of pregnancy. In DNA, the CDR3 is TGTGCCAGTAGTATAGATATGAGGTACAATGAGCAGTTCTTC. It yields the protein CASSIDMRYNEQFF.